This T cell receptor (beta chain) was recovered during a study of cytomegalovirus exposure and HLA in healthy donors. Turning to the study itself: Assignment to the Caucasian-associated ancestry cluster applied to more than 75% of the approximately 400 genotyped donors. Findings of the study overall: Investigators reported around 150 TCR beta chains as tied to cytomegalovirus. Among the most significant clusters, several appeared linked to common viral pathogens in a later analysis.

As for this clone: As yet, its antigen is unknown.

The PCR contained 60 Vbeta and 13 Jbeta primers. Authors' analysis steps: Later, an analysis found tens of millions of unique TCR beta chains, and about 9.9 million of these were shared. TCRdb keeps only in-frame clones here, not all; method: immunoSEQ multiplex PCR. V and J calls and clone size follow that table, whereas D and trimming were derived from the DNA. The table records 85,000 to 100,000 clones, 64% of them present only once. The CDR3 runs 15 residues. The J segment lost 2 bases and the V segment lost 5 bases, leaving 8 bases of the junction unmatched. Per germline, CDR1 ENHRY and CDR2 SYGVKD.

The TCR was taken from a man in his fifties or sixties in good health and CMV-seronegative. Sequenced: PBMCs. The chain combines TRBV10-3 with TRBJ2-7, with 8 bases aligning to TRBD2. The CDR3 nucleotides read TGTGCCATCAGTACCCTAGCGGGTGCCGCCTACGAGCAGTACTTC. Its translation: CAISTLAGAAYEQYF.